The next 29 T cell receptor beta chains were all read from a single sample in a study of early T cells in non-severe SARS-CoV-2 infection. TCRdb re-called the 5' RACE reads with MiXCR, one entry per CDR3 protein. The sample has around 100,000 distinct CDR3 sequences; around 17% are singletons. The material sequenced was whole blood. The receptor source for this set is an adult who was a healthcare worker with PCR-confirmed SARS-CoV-2 infection or an uninfected control (not recorded which).

This clonotype is a singleton in its sample. The chain joins TRBV29-1 to TRBJ2-1, with 8 bases fitting TRBD1. V lost 8 bases, J lost 6 bases, and 3 bases stayed unmatched. CDR3 length equals 11 residues. Germline values: CDR1 SQVTM, CDR2 ANQGSEA. CDR3 sequence: CSTDRGNEQFF. CDR3 DNA sequence: TGCAGCACCGACAGGGGCAATGAGCAGTTCTTC.

This clonotype was found many times. The rearrangement joins TRBV13 to TRBJ1-1; D possibly corresponds to TRBD1 (5 bases). V was clipped by 8 bases and J by 1 base, with 14 bases between them. Germline lookup yields CDR1 PRHDT and CDR2 FYEKMQ (reference sequence). The CDR3 runs to 14 residues. The CDR3 sequence: CASVKRRGNTEAFF. The CDR3 DNA is TGTGCCAGCGTCAAGAGGAGGGGGAACACTGAAGCTTTCTTT.

V is TRBV28 and J is TRBJ2-7, with D perhaps being TRBD1 or TRBD2 (5 bases each). The CDR3 length is 15 residues. Germline-derived CDR1 and CDR2 are MDHEN and SYDVKM. Trimming stripped 6 bases from V and 0 bases from J, with 15 bases between. Here the CDR3 reads CASRPGQRSSYEQYF. In DNA form, the CDR3 reads TGTGCCAGCAGACCGGGGCAGAGGAGCTCCTACGAGCAGTACTTC.

V usage is TRBV7-8 and J usage is TRBJ2-7, with D possibly matching TRBD1 (5 bases). The length of the CDR3 is 15 residues. Germline CDR1 is SGHVS and CDR2 is FQNEAQ. Trimming shortened V by 5 bases and J by 7 bases, and 21 bases separated the two germline ends. CDR3 nucleotides: TGTGCCAGCAGCCCACGACCTGACAGAGTCCAAGAGCAGTACTTC. This gives the protein CASSPRPDRVQEQYF.

In its sample, this clonotype was seen many times. This chain uses TRBV28 with TRBJ2-5; D unresolved. CDR3 length equals 13 residues. V lost 3 bases and J lost 5, with 10 bases in between. CDR1 is MDHEN, CDR2 SYDVKM, per germline. For the CDR3, the DNA is TGTGCCAGCAGTTTCCAGCTCTCGGAGACCCAGTACTTC. Translation gives CASSFQLSETQYF.

This clonotype occurred a few times. The CDR3: CASIQGAYEQYF. DNA of the CDR3: TGTGCCAGCATCCAGGGGGCCTACGAGCAGTACTTC. V usage is TRBV2 and J usage is TRBJ2-7, with 7 bases that match TRBD1. J lost 2 bases, V lost 7 bases, and 2 bases had no gene match. The CDR3 totals 12 residues. Per germline, CDR1 SNHLY and CDR2 FYNNEI.

This clonotype has just a few counts. The chain links TRBV9 to TRBJ1-1, with D maybe TRBD1 (6 bases). CDR3 size: 15 residues. With 2 bases removed from V and 0 bases from J, the gap between germline ends came to 11 bases. CDR1 is SGDLS, CDR2 YYNGEE, per germline. The CDR3 here is CASSVTGHMNTEAFF. As DNA, the CDR3 is TGTGCCAGCAGCGTTACAGGGCATATGAACACTGAAGCTTTCTTT.

The gene calls are TRBV10-2 and TRBJ2-7; D is uncertain. This CDR3 is built from 13 residues. The germline CDR1 and CDR2 sequences are WSHSY and SAAADI. V was clipped by 2 bases and J by 7 bases, with 12 bases between them. The CDR3 DNA follows: TGCGCCAGCAGTGAGGACGACCCTTGGGAGCAGTACTTC. Its protein is CASSEDDPWEQYF.

The rearrangement links TRBV5-1 to TRBJ1-2, with D unclear. Deletions cut 4 bases from V and 0 bases from J, with 7 bases between. The CDR3 loop spans 13 amino acids. CDR1 and CDR2 from the germline V gene are SGHRS and YFSETQ. CDR3 nucleotides: TGCGCCAGCAGCGTAGATCCTAACTATGGCTACACCTTC. Protein product: CASSVDPNYGYTF.

This clonotype was counted once. Here the CDR3 reads CATSEGQINSPLHF. CDR3 DNA sequence: TGTGCCACCAGTGAAGGACAGATCAATTCACCCCTCCACTTT. The gene calls are TRBV24-1 and TRBJ1-6, with D maybe TRBD1 (6 bases). This CDR3 region has 14 residues. Germline CDR1 is KGHDR and CDR2 is SFDVKD. Trimming left V 4 bases short and J 7 bases short, with 10 bases between.

The J gene is TRBJ2-1, the V gene TRBV10-1, with D possibly matching TRBD1 (6 bases). Trimming took off 3 bases at V and 7 bases at J, with 19 bases between the two ends. This CDR3 has 16 amino acids. CDR1 and CDR2 from the germline V gene are WNHNN and SYGVQD (reference sequence). The CDR3, as DNA: TGCGCCAGCAGTGATGTGTCGAAAGGGGGTTTGAATGAGCAGTTCTTC. Its protein product is CASSDVSKGGLNEQFF.

There are a few counts of this clonotype. This chain uses TRBV5-1 with TRBJ2-6; TRBD1 matches at 8 bases. J gave up 0 bases and V 4 bases, and 9 bases lay outside the gene matches. CDR1 is SGHRS, CDR2 YFSETQ, per germline. This CDR3 has 18 residues. The CDR3 here is CASSQYRDRTSGANVLTF. For the CDR3, the DNA is TGCGCCAGCAGCCAATACCGGGACAGGACCTCTGGGGCCAACGTCCTGACTTTC.

This clonotype was seen a single time. The rearrangement links TRBV7-2 to TRBJ2-3; D unresolved. The CDR3 spans 14 residues. CDR1 is SGHTA and CDR2 is FQGNSA in the germline V gene. The V and J ends lost 1 base and 5 bases respectively, with 10 bases between them. DNA for the CDR3: TGTGCCAGCAGCTTAGGATCTCCCAGAGATACGCAGTATTTT. Translating it yields CASSLGSPRDTQYF.

This clonotype was seen more than once but under ten times. The rearrangement links TRBV11-2 to TRBJ1-4; a weak D match, TRBD1 (5 bases). V lost 5 bases and J 10 bases, leaving 29 bases between the germline ends. The germline CDR1 and CDR2 sequences are SGHAT and FQNNGV. The CDR3 loop spans 18 amino acids. CDR3 coding DNA: TGTGCCAGCAGCCTCACCCGGGGGGGTAGGGCTATGATTGGAAAACTGTTTTTT. Its protein is CASSLTRGGRAMIGKLFF.

The chain recombines TRBV25-1 with TRBJ2-3; 8 bases map to TRBD2. The CDR3 runs 13 residues. Germline values: CDR1 MGHDK, CDR2 SYGVNS. V lost 7 bases to trimming and J lost 6 bases; unmatched junction nucleotides: 6. Here the CDR3 DNA reads TGTGCCAGCATCGTCCCTAGCGGGGATACGCAGTATTTT. Protein sequence: CASIVPSGDTQYF.

In this sample, this clonotype turned up many times. J is TRBJ1-5 and V is TRBV6-2 or TRBV6-3; the match to TRBD1 covers 8 bases. From germline, CDR1 is MNHEY and CDR2 SVGEGT. V lost 4 bases, J lost 2 bases, and 10 bases stayed unmatched. The length of the CDR3 is 17 residues. The CDR3 coding sequence is TGTGCCAGCAGTTCCAACCGAGGACAGGGACGCAATCAGCCCCAGCATTTT. It codes for CASSSNRGQGRNQPQHF.

The chain carries TRBV19 and TRBJ2-7; a weak D match, TRBD2 (6 bases). Germline assignment: CDR1 LNHDA and CDR2 SQIVND (reference sequence). This CDR3 spans 14 amino acids. Trimming took off 6 bases at V and 2 bases at J, with 14 bases between the two ends. CDR3 amino acids: CASSPTGVTYEQYF. The CDR3 DNA reads as TGTGCCAGTAGCCCAACGGGGGTTACCTACGAGCAGTACTTC.

This chain connects TRBV29-1 to TRBJ2-6; 10 bases agree with TRBD1. Germline V gene lookup returns CDR1 SQVTM and CDR2 ANQGSEA. The CDR3 runs 16 residues. Trimming at V came to 7 bases and at J to 1 base, leaving 7 bases not matched to a gene. CDR3 DNA sequence: TGCAGCGCTATGGGACAGGGGAAATCTGGGGCCAACGTCCTGACTTTC. This codes for CSAMGQGKSGANVLTF. Full variable domain (remainder filled in from reference TRBV29-1 and TRBJ2-6): SAVISQKPSRDICQRGTSLTIQCQVDSQVTMMFWYRQQPGQSLTLIATANQGSEATYESGFVIDKFPISRPNLTFSTLTVSNMSPEDSSIYLCSAMGQGKSGANVLTFGAGSRLTVL.

The chain joins TRBV29-1 to TRBJ2-1; D is possibly TRBD1 (5 bases). V was trimmed by 5 bases and J by 1 base, leaving 6 bases between them. Germline V CDR1 and CDR2: SQVTM, ANQGSEA. The CDR3 covers 12 residues. CDR3 nucleotide sequence: TGCAGCGTTCAGGGATCCTACAATGAGCAGTTCTTC. Its translation is CSVQGSYNEQFF.

V is TRBV27 and J is TRBJ2-7; 10 nucleotides align to TRBD1. The CDR3 has 14 residues. Germline values: CDR1 MNHEY, CDR2 SMNVEV (reference sequence). Trimming took 6 bases from V and 6 from J; bases not matched to a gene: 8. As DNA, the CDR3 is TGTGCCAGCAGCCCTCGCGGGACAGGGGTCGAGCAGTACTTC. Translation: CASSPRGTGVEQYF.

This clonotype was seen a handful of times. This chain links TRBV23-1 with TRBJ2-1; the match to TRBD1 covers 9 bases. TRBV23-1 is assigned to the ORF class and has an uncertain function. The V segment lost 8 bases and the J segment 6 bases; nucleotides outside the gene matches: 5. The CDR3 contains 13 residues. In nucleotides, the CDR3 is TGCGCCAGCGAGCGGGACAGGGCCAATGAGCAGTTCTTC. Protein sequence: CASERDRANEQFF.

The genes are TRBV7-2 and TRBJ1-1; 9 bases are a match to TRBD1. The CDR3 is 14 amino acids. V lost 1 base and J lost 6; bases outside the gene matches: 3. Looked up from germline, CDR1 is SGHTA and CDR2 is FQGNSA. CDR3 sequence: CASSLGDRGSEAFF. CDR3 in DNA: TGTGCCAGCAGCTTAGGCGACAGGGGGTCTGAAGCTTTCTTT.

V usage is TRBV29-1 and J usage is TRBJ2-5, with D hard to call. CDR1 is SQVTM, CDR2 ANQGSEA, per germline. V lost 7 bases and J 3 bases, leaving 6 bases between the germline ends. The CDR3 runs to 10 residues. CDR3 sequence reads: CSGGKETQYF. The CDR3 region has the DNA TGCAGCGGGGGTAAAGAGACCCAGTACTTC.

The table lists this clonotype with many counts. The chain joins TRBV7-9 to TRBJ2-5; 11 bases line up with TRBD1. The trim removed 2 bases at V and 1 base at J, leaving 3 bases unmatched. There are 16 residues in the CDR3. Germline assignment: CDR1 SEHNR and CDR2 FQNEAQ (reference sequence). CDR3 DNA sequence: TGTGCCAGCAGCTTATTAGGGACAGGGGGCCAAGAGACCCAGTACTTC. This codes for CASSLLGTGGQETQYF.

This clonotype was seen a few times. V is TRBV5-4 and J is TRBJ2-3; D tentatively fits TRBD1 or TRBD2 (5 bases each). Between the trimmed V and J ends, which lost 4 bases and 10 bases, there was a span of 25 bases. The germline V gene has CDR1 SGHNT and CDR2 YYREEE (reference sequence). This CDR3 has 16 residues. CDR3 sequence: CASSRDGSKSIGAQYF. CDR3 sequence (DNA): TGTGCCAGCAGCCGGGACGGCTCTAAATCGATCGGAGCGCAGTATTTT.

This clonotype occurred many times. V and J are TRBV20-1 and TRBJ2-1, with 9 bases fitting TRBD2. V trimming: 3 bases; J trimming: 10 bases; junction bases outside the gene matches: 7. Germline CDR1 is DFQATT and CDR2 is SNEGSKA (reference sequence). This CDR3 has 13 amino acids. DNA for the CDR3: TGCAGTGCTAGGGTCCTAGCGGGAAGCGAGCAGTTCTTC. As protein: CSARVLAGSEQFF.

This clonotype was seen a few times. This chain uses TRBV5-1 with TRBJ2-7; no definite D call. This CDR3 contains 14 residues. Trimming left V 4 bases short and J 2 bases short, with 13 bases between. Germline CDR1 SGHRS, CDR2 YFSETQ. The chain's CDR3 is CASSPEPGTYEQYF. Here the CDR3 DNA reads TGCGCCAGCAGCCCCGAACCAGGAACCTACGAGCAGTACTTC. The variable domain in full, with the rest retrieved from reference TRBV5-1 and TRBJ2-7, is KAGVTQTPRYLIKTRGQQVTLSCSPISGHRSVSWYQQTPGQGLQFLFEYFSETQRNKGNFPGRFSGRQFSNSRSEMNVSTLELGDSALYLCASSPEPGTYEQYFGPGTRLTVT.

This clonotype was observed many times. The chain is built from TRBV28 and TRBJ2-2; D not resolved. This CDR3 contains 12 residues. V shed 5 bases and J shed 2 bases, with 3 bases lying between them. The germline CDR1 and CDR2 sequences are MDHEN and SYDVKM. CDR3 coding DNA: TGTGCCAGCAGTGACAACACCGGGGAGCTGTTTTTT. It yields the protein CASSDNTGELFF.

This clonotype was counted a few times. The chain is built from TRBV19 and TRBJ2-1; TRBD2 matches at 10 bases. V lost 8 bases and J lost 0; bases outside the gene matches: 4. Germline-derived CDR1 and CDR2 are LNHDA and SQIVND (reference sequence). The length of the CDR3 is 15 residues. CDR3 sequence: CASSRLAGSYNEQFF. CDR3 nucleotides: TGTGCCAGTTCCAGACTAGCGGGCTCCTACAATGAGCAGTTCTTC.